The 6 T cell receptor beta chains reported below all come from one sample, sequenced in a study of T cells expressing NK-cell markers. TCRdb re-called the 5' RACE reads and catalogs CDR3 proteins one per entry, DNA excluded. This sample's table has some 460,000 distinct CDR3 sequences. Sequencing was done on a sample of blood T cells: a sorted CD56 or NKG2C T cell subset, CD4+ or CD8+ T cells, or bulk PBMC T cells (not recorded which). Receptors were obtained from a woman aged 50 to 65 in good health.

The CDR3 sequence: CASQRDRGALRTDTQYF. This sequence joins TRBV6-5 and TRBJ2-3; TCRdb's D call, TRBD1, is unchecked because there is no DNA. Germline V lookup: CDR1 MNHEY, CDR2 SVGAGI. The CDR3 has 17 residues.

The gene calls are TRBV5-1 and TRBJ2-2; the TRBD2 assignment by TCRdb is unverifiable without DNA. This CDR3 is 13 amino acids long. Germline values: CDR1 SGHRS, CDR2 YFSETQ. CDR3 sequence: CASSSALTGELFF.

This CDR3 is CASSLEGDRGEKLFF. The chain joins TRBV5-1 to TRBJ1-4; the TCRdb call, TRBD1, lacks DNA for checking. The CDR3 spans 15 residues. The germline gives CDR1 SGHRS, CDR2 YFSETQ.

The chain recombines TRBV12-3 or TRBV12-4 with TRBJ2-4; TCRdb picks TRBD2, but there is no DNA to check that call. The CDR3 is 16 residues long. CDR3 amino acids: CASSLAGEIAKNIQYF.

This rearrangement joins TRBV7-2 to TRBJ1-2; the D call from TCRdb, TRBD1, cannot be confirmed without DNA. The CDR3 spans 14 residues. CDR1 and CDR2 (germline): SGHTA, FQGNSA. The CDR3 region is CASSLDRGPQGYTF.

V and J are TRBV3-1 and TRBJ2-3; checking the TCRdb D call of TRBD1 is not possible without DNA. The CDR3 is 12 residues long. Germline V CDR1 and CDR2: LGHDT, YNNKEL (reference sequence). The CDR3 is CASRQGTDTQYF.